This TCR beta chain was sequenced in a study of OX40 agonist ivuxolimab in advanced cancers. Study summary: Hepatocellular carcinoma, melanoma, renal cell or head and neck cancer was diagnosed in the dose-escalation patients. Cohort: around 83% men, mean age approximately 66, aged roughly 23 to 90. The study, taken as a whole, reports: Blood T cells, both CD4+ and CD8+, expanded clonally by week 6 at 0.1 to 3.0 mg/kg.

Sequencing was performed with immunoSEQ multiplex PCR; in TCRdb, only in-frame clones are kept and a portion is missing. The sample has tens of thousands of clones; about 87% are singletons. With regard to this clone: Its antigen remains unidentified.

Collection of blood occurred at baseline, at cycle 4 day 1, and at cycle 7 day 1. The ends were cut back, 4 bases at V and 3 bases at J, with 13 bases in the middle. Germline CDR1 and CDR2: MDHEN and SYDVKM. CDR3 size: 15 residues. This sequence originates from an adult with an advanced solid tumor such as melanoma, head and neck, liver or kidney cancer. Sequenced material: CD4+ or CD8+ T cells sorted from blood, taken in a trial of the OX40 agonist ivuxolimab. The V call is TRBV28, the J call TRBJ2-1; D unclear. CDR3 coding DNA: TGTGCCAGCAGTTCCCCTGTGCACCTCTACAATGAGCAGTTCTTC. Residues: CASSSPVHLYNEQFF.